These 19 T cell receptor beta chains share one sample of origin, sequenced in a study of T cell responses to AZD1222 COVID-19 vaccine (dated by TCRdb to about 2021). The time point label for this specimen denotes: baseline before first vaccination. Library creation used the immunoSEQ multiplex PCR assay. TCRdb mirrors the immuneACCESS table, restricted to in-frame sequences. Some clones are absent from its copies; in checked studies, under half trace to an unresolved V gene, and the reason for the others is unknown. A total of 140,000 or so clones appear in this sample, 75% to 90% of them only once. Of the sample, approximately 4.5% falls within the top ten clones. Sequences were derived from peripheral blood, sampled on day 0 of AZD1222 vaccination. Source of these receptors: an adult in good health.

This clone showed up just once. V and J are TRBV9 and TRBJ2-3, with no clear D. The germline CDR1 and CDR2 sequences are SGDLS and YYNGEE. The V end was cut by 0 bases, the J end by 4 bases, with 15 bases between. The CDR3 sequence is 16 residues long. The chain's CDR3 is CASSVGLVRVSDTQYF. The CDR3 coding sequence is TGTGCCAGCAGCGTAGGTCTAGTACGGGTCTCAGATACGCAGTATTTT.

The chain links TRBV19 to TRBJ1-3; D is undetermined. Trimming cost V 3 bases and J 0 bases, with 15 bases left between them. CDR3 length: 17 amino acids. Per the germline V gene, CDR1 is LNHDA and CDR2 is SQIVND (reference sequence). CDR3 in DNA: TGTGCCAGTAGTATTCCCCGGGGAAGGGCCTCTGGAAACACCATATATTTT. Translation: CASSIPRGRASGNTIYF.

This sequence joins TRBV10-3 and TRBJ1-5; D might be TRBD1 (6 bases). Trimming left V 11 bases short and J 1 base short, with 12 bases between. The CDR3 consists of 13 residues. Germline CDR1 and CDR2: ENHRY and SYGVKD. CDR3 in amino acids: CAVGGSSNQPQHF. CDR3 nucleotide sequence: TGTGCCGTTGGGGGCTCGAGCAATCAGCCCCAGCATTTT.

The rearrangement joins TRBV19 to TRBJ1-2, with D unresolved. The germline CDR1 and CDR2 sequences are LNHDA and SQIVND (reference sequence). The CDR3 contains 14 residues. V was shortened by 2 bases and J by 0 bases, with 7 bases between the two germline ends. CDR3 sequence: CASSISNTNYGYTF. CDR3 nucleotide sequence: TGTGCCAGTAGTATAAGTAACACTAACTATGGCTACACCTTC.

The V and J genes are TRBV5-1 and TRBJ1-3, with a weak D call TRBD1 (5 bases). Germline V lookup: CDR1 SGHRS, CDR2 YFSETQ. V was trimmed by 4 bases and J by 4 bases, leaving 12 bases between them. CDR3 length: 14 residues. CDR3 in DNA: TGCGCCAGCAGCGGGGGGATAGCAGGAAACACCATATATTTT. This gives the protein CASSGGIAGNTIYF.

This clone has more than one count but fewer than ten. The genes are TRBV6-1 and TRBJ1-3; D is unresolved. Trimming took 3 bases from V and 4 from J, leaving 13 bases between them. This CDR3 has 15 residues. Germline V gene data show CDR1 as MNHNS and CDR2 as SASEGT. CDR3 DNA: TGTGCCAGCAGTGAGATGACCGAGGGAGGAAACACCATATATTTT. Amino acid sequence: CASSEMTEGGNTIYF.

The count of this clone is one. The chain joins TRBV12-3 or TRBV12-4 to TRBJ1-1; D call uncertain. Trimming stripped 5 bases from V and 4 bases from J, with 11 bases between. This CDR3 spans 13 amino acids. This CDR3 reads CASSGLLGTEAFF. Here the CDR3 DNA reads TGTGCCAGCAGTGGGCTTCTCGGCACTGAAGCTTTCTTT.

The V and J genes are TRBV3-1 (or the pseudogene TRBV3-2) and TRBJ1-1; D uncertain. The CDR3 has 14 residues. Trimming shortened V by 3 bases and J by 2 bases, and 10 bases separated the two germline ends. Germline CDR1 and CDR2: LGHDT and YNNKEL (reference sequence). This chain's CDR3 is CASSHNRDNTEAFF. The CDR3 DNA follows: TGTGCCAGCAGCCATAACAGAGATAACACTGAAGCTTTCTTT.

This sequence joins TRBV5-6 and TRBJ2-7, with unresolved D. This CDR3 has 16 residues. V lost 0 bases to trimming and J lost 0 bases, with 13 bases between them. Germline CDR1 reads SGHDT; CDR2 reads YYEEEE. The CDR3, as DNA: TGTGCCAGCAGCTTGGCCAGGCTGGGTAGCTCCTACGAGCAGTACTTC. Translated, it gives CASSLARLGSSYEQYF.

The rearrangement joins TRBV9 to TRBJ1-2; D is possibly TRBD1 (6 bases). This CDR3 has 16 residues. The V end lost 1 base, the J end lost 7 bases, and 20 bases lay between the germline ends. CDR1 is SGDLS, CDR2 YYNGEE, per germline. This CDR3 is CASSVNPDRSSLGYTF. The CDR3 nucleotides read TGTGCCAGCAGCGTAAACCCGGACAGAAGCTCCCTTGGCTACACCTTC.

The V and J genes are TRBV28 and TRBJ2-7, with 8 positions matching TRBD2. CDR1 and CDR2 from the germline V gene are MDHEN and SYDVKM. The CDR3 has 15 amino acids. The V segment lost 7 bases and the J segment 0 bases; nucleotides outside the gene matches: 8. The CDR3 is CASTPGGTSSYEQYF. The CDR3 DNA reads as TGTGCCAGCACCCCGGGAGGGACGAGCTCCTACGAGCAGTACTTC.

V usage is TRBV30 and J usage is TRBJ2-5; 7 bases map to TRBD1. The CDR3 sequence is 13 residues long. Germline CDR1 reads GTSNPN; CDR2 reads SVGIG (reference sequence). The trim removed 4 bases at V and 2 bases at J, leaving 4 bases unmatched. The CDR3, as DNA: TGTGCCTGGACAGGGGGAGTTCAAGAGACCCAGTACTTC. The encoded protein is CAWTGGVQETQYF.

The CDR3 protein is CASSVTSGGSGTQYF. The CDR3 nucleotides read TGTGCCAGCAGCGTTACTAGCGGGGGGTCCGGTACGCAGTATTTT. The chain carries TRBV5-4 and TRBJ2-3, with 12 bases matching TRBD2. With V trimmed by 4 bases and J by 8 bases, 8 bases remained unmatched. In germline, CDR1 is SGHNT, CDR2 YYREEE (reference sequence). This CDR3 is 15 amino acids long. The whole variable domain, remainder taken from reference TRBV5-4 and TRBJ2-3, is ETGVTQSPTHLIKTRGQQVTLRCSSQSGHNTVSWYQQALGQGPQFIFQYYREEENGRGNFPPRFSGLQFPNYSSELNVNALELDDSALYLCASSVTSGGSGTQYFGPGTRLTVL.

V and J are TRBV5-6 and TRBJ2-1; a possible D gene is TRBD2 (7 bases). V shed 4 bases and J shed 7 bases, with 18 bases lying between them. This CDR3 region has 15 residues. From germline, CDR1 is SGHDT and CDR2 YYEEEE. As DNA, the CDR3 is TGTGCCAGCAGCGGTGGAGGGGGAGGGCCTAATGAGCAGTTCTTC. It is translated as CASSGGGGGPNEQFF.

The chain has TRBV19 and TRBJ1-1, with a weak D call TRBD1 (5 bases). V lost 2 bases and J lost 6, with 13 bases in between. Germline V gene data show CDR1 as LNHDA and CDR2 as SQIVND (reference sequence). The CDR3 loop spans 14 amino acids. CDR3 DNA: TGTGCCAGTAGTATATTCGGCAGGGTCCCTGAAGCTTTCTTT. Translation: CASSIFGRVPEAFF.

This chain uses TRBV6-5 with TRBJ2-1; 10 nucleotides match TRBD2. V dropped 7 bases and J dropped 5; count of bases not matched to a gene: 8. The CDR3 spans 15 residues. CDR1 and CDR2 from the germline V gene are MNHEY and SVGAGI. CDR3 DNA sequence: TGTGCCAGCAAAAGAACTAGCGGGGTTCACAATGAGCAGTTCTTC. Residues: CASKRTSGVHNEQFF.

This clone was counted once. The chain employs TRBV27 and TRBJ2-7, with D perhaps matching TRBD1 (5 bases). V was clipped by 2 bases and J by 4 bases, with 21 bases between them. CDR3 length: 17 residues. The V gene's germline CDR1 is MNHEY and CDR2 SMNVEV (reference sequence). The CDR3 DNA follows: TGTGCCAGCAGTTTACTTTTGAACGGGCAGGGTGGGTACGAGCAGTACTTC. This gives the protein CASSLLLNGQGGYEQYF.

V and J are TRBV5-4 and TRBJ1-1, with TRBD1 matching 10 bases. From germline, CDR1 is SGHNT and CDR2 YYREEE (reference sequence). The CDR3 sequence is 15 residues long. After removal of 4 bases from V and 0 bases from J, the junction contained 3 bases not matched to a gene. Here the CDR3 reads CASSPGQGVNTEAFF. The DNA for the CDR3 is TGTGCCAGCAGCCCTGGACAGGGGGTGAACACTGAAGCTTTCTTT.

The chain joins TRBV18 to TRBJ2-5, with 12 bases that match TRBD2. Trimming cost V 1 base and J 5 bases; bases outside gene matches: 5. This CDR3 contains 16 residues. Germline values: CDR1 KGHSH, CDR2 LQKENI. CDR3 sequence (DNA): TGTGCCAGCTCACCACTACTAGCGGGAGGAAAGGAGACCCAGTACTTC. It translates to CASSPLLAGGKETQYF.